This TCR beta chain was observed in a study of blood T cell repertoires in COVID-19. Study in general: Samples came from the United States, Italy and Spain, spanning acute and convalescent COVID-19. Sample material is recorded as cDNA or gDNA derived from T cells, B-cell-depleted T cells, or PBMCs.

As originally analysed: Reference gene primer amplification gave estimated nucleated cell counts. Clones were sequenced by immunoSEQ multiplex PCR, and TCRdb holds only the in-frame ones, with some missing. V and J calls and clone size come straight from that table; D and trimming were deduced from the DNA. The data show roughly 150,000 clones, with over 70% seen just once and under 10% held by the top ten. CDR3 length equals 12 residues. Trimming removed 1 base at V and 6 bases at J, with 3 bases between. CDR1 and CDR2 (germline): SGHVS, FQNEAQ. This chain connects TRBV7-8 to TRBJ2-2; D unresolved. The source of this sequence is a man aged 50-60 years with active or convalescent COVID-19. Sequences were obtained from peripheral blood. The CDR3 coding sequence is TGTGCCAGCAGCTTAGGGCCCGGGGAGCTGTTTTTT. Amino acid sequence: CASSLGPGELFF. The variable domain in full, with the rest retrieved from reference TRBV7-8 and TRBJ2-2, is GAGVSQSPRYKVAKRGQDVALRCDPISGHVSLFWYQQALGQGPEFLTYFQNEAQLDKSGLPSDRFFAERPEGSVSTLKIQRTQQEDSAVYLCASSLGPGELFFGEGSRLTVL.